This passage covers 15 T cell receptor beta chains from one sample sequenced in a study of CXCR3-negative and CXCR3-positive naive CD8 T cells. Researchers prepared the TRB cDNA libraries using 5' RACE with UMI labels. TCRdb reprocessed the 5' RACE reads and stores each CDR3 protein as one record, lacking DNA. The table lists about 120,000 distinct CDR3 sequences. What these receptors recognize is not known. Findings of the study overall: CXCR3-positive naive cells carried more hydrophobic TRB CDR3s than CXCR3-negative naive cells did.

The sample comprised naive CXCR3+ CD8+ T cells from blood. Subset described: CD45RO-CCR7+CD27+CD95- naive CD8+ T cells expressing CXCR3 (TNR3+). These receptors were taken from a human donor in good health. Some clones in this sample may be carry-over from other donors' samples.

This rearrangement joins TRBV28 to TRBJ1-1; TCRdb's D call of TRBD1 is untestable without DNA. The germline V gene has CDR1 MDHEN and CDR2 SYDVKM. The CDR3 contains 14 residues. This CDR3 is CASSFRGRNTEAFF.

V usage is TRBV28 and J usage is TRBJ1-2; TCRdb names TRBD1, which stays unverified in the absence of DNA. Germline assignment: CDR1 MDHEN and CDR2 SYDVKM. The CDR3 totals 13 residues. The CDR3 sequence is CASSPGVGYGYTF.

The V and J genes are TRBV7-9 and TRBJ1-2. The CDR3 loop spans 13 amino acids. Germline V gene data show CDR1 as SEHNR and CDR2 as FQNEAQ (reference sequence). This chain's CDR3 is CASTRNPNYGYTF. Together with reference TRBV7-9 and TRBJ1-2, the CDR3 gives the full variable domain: DTGVSQNPRHKITKRGQNVTFRCDPISEHNRLYWYRQTLGQGPEFLTYFQNEAQLEKSRLLSDRFSAERPKGSFSTLEIQRTEQGDSAMYLCASTRNPNYGYTFGSGTRLTVV.

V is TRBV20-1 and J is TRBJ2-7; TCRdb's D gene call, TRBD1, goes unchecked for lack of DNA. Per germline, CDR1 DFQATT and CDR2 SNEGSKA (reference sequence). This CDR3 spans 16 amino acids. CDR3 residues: CSALGWRSGSSYEQYF.

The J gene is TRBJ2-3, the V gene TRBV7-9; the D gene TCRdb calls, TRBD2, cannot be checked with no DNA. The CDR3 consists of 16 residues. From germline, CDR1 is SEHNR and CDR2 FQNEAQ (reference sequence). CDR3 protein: CASSENRAGLTDTQYF.

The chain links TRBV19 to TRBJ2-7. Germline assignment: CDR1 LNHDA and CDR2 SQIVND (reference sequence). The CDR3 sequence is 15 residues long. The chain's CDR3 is CASSKTPLEGYEQYF.

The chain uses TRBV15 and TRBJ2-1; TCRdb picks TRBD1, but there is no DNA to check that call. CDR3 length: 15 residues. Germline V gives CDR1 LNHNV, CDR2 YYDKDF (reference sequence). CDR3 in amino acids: CATSRATGLYNEQFF.

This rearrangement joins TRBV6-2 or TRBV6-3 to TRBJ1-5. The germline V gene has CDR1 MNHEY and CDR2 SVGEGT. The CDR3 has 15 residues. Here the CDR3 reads CASGTHQGGDQPQHF.

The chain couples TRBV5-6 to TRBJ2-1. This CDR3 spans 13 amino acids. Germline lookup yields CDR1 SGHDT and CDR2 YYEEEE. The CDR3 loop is CASSSRWRGEQFF.

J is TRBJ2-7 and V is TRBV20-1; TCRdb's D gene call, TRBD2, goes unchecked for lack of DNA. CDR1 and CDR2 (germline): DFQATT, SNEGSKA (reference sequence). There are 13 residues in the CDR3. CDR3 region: CSARARATYEQYF.

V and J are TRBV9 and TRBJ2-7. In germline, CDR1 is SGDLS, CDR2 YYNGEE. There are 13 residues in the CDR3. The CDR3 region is CASSSGLGFEQYF.

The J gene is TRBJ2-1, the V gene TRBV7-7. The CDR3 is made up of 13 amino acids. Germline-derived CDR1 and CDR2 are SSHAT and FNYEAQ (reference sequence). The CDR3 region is CASSLLWGNEQFF. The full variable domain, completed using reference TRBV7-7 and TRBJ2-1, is GAGVSQSPRYKVTKRGQDVTLRCDPISSHATLYWYQQALGQGPEFLTYFNYEAQPDKSGLPSDRFSAERPEGSISTLTIQRTEQRDSAMYRCASSLLWGNEQFFGPGTRLTVL.

This CDR3 is CASTEEAGGAAETQYF. This rearrangement joins TRBV3-1 to TRBJ2-5; TCRdb's D call, TRBD2, is unchecked because there is no DNA. Germline CDR1 and CDR2: LGHDT and YNNKEL (reference sequence). There are 16 residues in the CDR3.

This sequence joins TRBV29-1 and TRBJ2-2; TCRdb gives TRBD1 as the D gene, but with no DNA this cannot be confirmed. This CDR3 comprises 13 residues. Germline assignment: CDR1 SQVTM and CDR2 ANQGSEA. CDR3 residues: CSVEPRGTGELFF.

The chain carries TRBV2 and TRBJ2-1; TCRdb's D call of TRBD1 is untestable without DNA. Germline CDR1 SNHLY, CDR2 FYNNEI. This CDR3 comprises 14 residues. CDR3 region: CASSDTPAYNEQFF.